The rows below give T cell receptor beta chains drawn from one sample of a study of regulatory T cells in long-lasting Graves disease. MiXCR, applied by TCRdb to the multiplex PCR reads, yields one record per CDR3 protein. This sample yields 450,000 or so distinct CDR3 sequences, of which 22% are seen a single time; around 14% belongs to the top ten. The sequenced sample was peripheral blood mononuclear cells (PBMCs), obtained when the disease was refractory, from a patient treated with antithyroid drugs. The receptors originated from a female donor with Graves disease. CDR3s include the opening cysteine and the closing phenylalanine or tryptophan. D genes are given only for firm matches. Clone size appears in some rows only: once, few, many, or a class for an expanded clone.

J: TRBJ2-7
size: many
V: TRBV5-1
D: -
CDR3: CASSLEGDNVYEQYF
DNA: TGCGCCAGCAGCTTGGAAGGGGACAATGTCTACGAGCAGTACTTC

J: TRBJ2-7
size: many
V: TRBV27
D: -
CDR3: CASRMRLSYEQYF
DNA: TGTGCCAGCAGGATGAGGCTGTCCTACGAGCAGTACTTC

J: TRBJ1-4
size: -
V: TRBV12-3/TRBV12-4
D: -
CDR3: CASSSGLQDEKLFF
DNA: TGTGCCAGCAGTTCGGGACTGCAGGATGAAAAACTGTTTTTT

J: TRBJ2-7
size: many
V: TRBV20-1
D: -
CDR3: CSARPQGPAGEQYF
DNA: TGCAGTGCTAGACCCCAGGGGCCTGCGGGGGAGCAGTACTTC

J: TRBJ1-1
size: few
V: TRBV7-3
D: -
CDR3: CASSLQEDTEAFF
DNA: TGTGCCAGCAGCTTACAGGAGGACACTGAAGCTTTCTTT

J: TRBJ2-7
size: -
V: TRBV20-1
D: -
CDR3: CSASRGPEQYF
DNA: TGCAGTGCTAGTAGGGGCCCGGAGCAGTACTTC

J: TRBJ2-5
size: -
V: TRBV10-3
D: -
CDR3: CATAGRGQRGETQYF
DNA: TGTGCCACCGCCGGGCGAGGACAACGAGGGGAGACCCAGTACTTC

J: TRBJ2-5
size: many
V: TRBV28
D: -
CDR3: CASSSHGILETQYF
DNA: TGTGCCAGCAGTTCTCATGGCATCCTCGAGACCCAGTACTTC

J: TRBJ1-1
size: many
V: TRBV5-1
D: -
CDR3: CASSSAQRTEAFF
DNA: TGCGCCAGCAGCTCTGCCCAGAGGACTGAAGCTTTCTTT

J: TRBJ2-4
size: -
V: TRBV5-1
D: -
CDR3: CASSRRNLKNIQYF
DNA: TGCGCCAGCAGCCGTCGCAATCTTAAAAACATTCAGTACTTC

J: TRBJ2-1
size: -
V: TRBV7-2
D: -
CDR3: CASSLALLDEQFF
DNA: TGTGCCAGCAGCTTAGCGCTCCTGGATGAGCAGTTCTTC

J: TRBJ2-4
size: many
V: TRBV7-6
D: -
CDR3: CASSRGTANIQYF
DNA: TGTGCCAGCAGCAGGGGGACGGCAAACATTCAGTACTTC

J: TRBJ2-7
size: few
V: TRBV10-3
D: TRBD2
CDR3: CASSYAGGLSEQYF
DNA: TGTGCCAGCAGTTACGCGGGGGGCCTAAGTGAGCAGTACTTC

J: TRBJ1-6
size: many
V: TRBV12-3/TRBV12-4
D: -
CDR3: CASSFGTPNSPLHF
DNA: TGTGCCAGCAGTTTTGGGACACCAAATTCACCCCTCCACTTT

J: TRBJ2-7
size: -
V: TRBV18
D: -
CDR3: CASSPGSDEQYF
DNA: TGTGCCAGCTCACCAGGCTCGGACGAGCAGTACTTC

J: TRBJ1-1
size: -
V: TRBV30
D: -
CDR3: CAWRFTLNTEAFF
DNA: TGTGCCTGGAGATTCACACTGAACACTGAAGCTTTCTTT

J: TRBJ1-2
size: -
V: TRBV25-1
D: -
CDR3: CASSESPSGYTF
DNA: TGTGCCAGCAGTGAATCCCCGTCGGGGTACACCTTC

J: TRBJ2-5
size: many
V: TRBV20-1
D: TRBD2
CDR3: CSARVAGGSQEPQYF
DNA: TGCAGTGCTAGAGTAGCGGGAGGCTCCCAGGAGCCCCAGTACTTC

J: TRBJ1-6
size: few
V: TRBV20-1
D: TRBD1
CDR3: CSARLDRADSPLHF
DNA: TGCAGTGCTAGACTGGACAGGGCGGATTCACCCCTCCACTTT

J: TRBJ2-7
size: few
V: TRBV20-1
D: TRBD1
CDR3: CSAKRTGYEQYF
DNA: TGCAGTGCTAAACGGACAGGCTACGAGCAGTACTTC

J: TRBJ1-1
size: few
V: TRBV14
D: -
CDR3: CASSSGQLMNTEAFF
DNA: TGTGCCAGCAGCTCAGGACAGCTCATGAACACTGAAGCTTTCTTT

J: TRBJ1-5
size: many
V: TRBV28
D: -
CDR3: CASSLLHISNQPQHF
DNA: TGTGCCAGCAGTTTACTCCATATAAGCAATCAGCCCCAGCATTTT

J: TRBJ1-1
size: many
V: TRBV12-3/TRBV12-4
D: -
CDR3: CASSLDPSRAEAFF
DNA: TGTGCCAGCAGTTTAGACCCGAGCCGGGCTGAAGCTTTCTTT

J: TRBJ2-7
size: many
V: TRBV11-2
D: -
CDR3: CASSRDGSYEQYF
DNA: TGTGCCAGCAGCCGGGACGGCTCCTACGAGCAGTACTTC

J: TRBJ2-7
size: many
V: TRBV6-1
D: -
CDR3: CASSQDRWSSYEQYF
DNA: TGTGCCAGCAGTCAAGACAGGTGGAGCTCCTACGAGCAGTACTTC

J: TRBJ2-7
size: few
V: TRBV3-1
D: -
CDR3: CASSQDPLGHYEQYF
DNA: TGTGCCAGCAGCCAAGATCCCCTTGGGCACTACGAGCAGTACTTC

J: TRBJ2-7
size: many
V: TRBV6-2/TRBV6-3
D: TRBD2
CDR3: CASSYLTSGSYEQYF
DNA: TGTGCCAGCAGTTACCTGACTAGCGGGTCCTACGAGCAGTACTTC

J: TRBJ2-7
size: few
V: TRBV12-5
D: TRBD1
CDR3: CASGSGQGSSYEQYF
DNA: TGTGCTAGTGGCTCCGGACAGGGGAGCTCCTACGAGCAGTACTTC

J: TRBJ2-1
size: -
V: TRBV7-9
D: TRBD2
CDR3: CASSLPSGRRYEQFF
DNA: TGTGCCAGCAGCTTGCCCAGCGGGAGGCGATATGAGCAGTTCTTC

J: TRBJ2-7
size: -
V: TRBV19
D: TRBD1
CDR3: CASSIGGQLSYEQYF
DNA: TGTGCCAGTAGTATAGGGGGACAGCTCTCCTACGAGCAGTACTTC

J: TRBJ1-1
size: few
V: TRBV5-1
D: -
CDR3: CASSLDSPAEAFF
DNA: TGCGCCAGCAGTCTAGACAGTCCTGCTGAAGCTTTCTTT

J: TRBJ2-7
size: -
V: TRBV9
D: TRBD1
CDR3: CASSPGSGTGAIEQYF
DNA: TGTGCCAGCAGCCCCGGCTCCGGGACAGGGGCGATCGAGCAGTACTTC

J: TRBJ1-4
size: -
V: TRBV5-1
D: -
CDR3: CASSLGERPEKLFF
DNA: TGCGCCAGCAGCTTGGGAGAGAGGCCTGAAAAACTGTTTTTT

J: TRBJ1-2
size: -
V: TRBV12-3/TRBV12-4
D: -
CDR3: CASGSRDDLNCGYTF
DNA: TGTGCCAGCGGTTCTAGGGACGACCTTAACTGTGGCTACACCTTC

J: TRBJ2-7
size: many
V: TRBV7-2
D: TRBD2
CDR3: CASSLQTSGVYEQYF
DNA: TGTGCCAGCAGCCTACAGACTAGCGGGGTCTACGAGCAGTACTTC

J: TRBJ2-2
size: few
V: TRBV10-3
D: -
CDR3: CAIRETGTGELFF
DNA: TGTGCCATCAGAGAGACCGGGACCGGGGAGCTGTTTTTT

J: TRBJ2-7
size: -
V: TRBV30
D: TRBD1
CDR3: CAWRGTGVEQYF
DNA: TGTGCCTGGAGGGGGACAGGGGTCGAGCAGTACTTC

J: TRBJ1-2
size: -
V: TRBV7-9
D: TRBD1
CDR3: CASSSLTGTNYGYTF
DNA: TGTGCCAGCAGCTCCCTGACAGGGACAAACTATGGCTACACCTTC

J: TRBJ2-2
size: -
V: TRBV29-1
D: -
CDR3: CSVDKDTGELFF
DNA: TGCAGCGTTGACAAGGACACCGGGGAGCTGTTTTTT

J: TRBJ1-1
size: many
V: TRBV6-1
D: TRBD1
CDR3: CASSDRDRLNTEAFF
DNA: TGTGCCAGCAGTGACCGGGACAGGTTGAACACTGAAGCTTTCTTT

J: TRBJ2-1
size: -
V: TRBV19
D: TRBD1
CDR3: CASRGEGQGFNEQFF
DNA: TGTGCCAGTAGAGGGGAGGGACAGGGGTTCAATGAGCAGTTCTTC

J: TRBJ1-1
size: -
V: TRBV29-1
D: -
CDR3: CSVVRAMNTEAFF
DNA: TGCAGCGTGGTCAGGGCTATGAACACTGAAGCTTTCTTT

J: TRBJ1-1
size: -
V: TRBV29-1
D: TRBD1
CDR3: CSVGDRDTEAFF
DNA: TGCAGCGTTGGGGACAGGGACACTGAAGCTTTCTTT

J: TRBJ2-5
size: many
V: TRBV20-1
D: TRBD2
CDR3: CSASPSGSGETQYF
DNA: TGCAGTGCTTCGCCTAGCGGGAGCGGAGAGACCCAGTACTTC

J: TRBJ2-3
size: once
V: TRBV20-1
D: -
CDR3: CSAREEGPDTQYF
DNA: TGCAGTGCTAGGGAGGAGGGACCAGATACGCAGTATTTT

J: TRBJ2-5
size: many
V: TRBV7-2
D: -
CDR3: CASSGLGLTQYF
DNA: TGTGCCAGCAGCGGTCTCGGATTGACCCAGTACTTC

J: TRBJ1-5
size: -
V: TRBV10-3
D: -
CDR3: CAISAGDAGNQPQHF
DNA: TGTGCCATCAGTGCCGGGGACGCAGGGAATCAGCCCCAGCATTTT

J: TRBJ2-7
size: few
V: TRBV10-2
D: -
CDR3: CASSEGREYEQYF
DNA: TGCGCCAGCAGTGAGGGACGGGAGTACGAGCAGTACTTC

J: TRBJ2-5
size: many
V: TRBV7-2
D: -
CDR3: CASSFVGQGQETQYF
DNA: TGTGCCAGCAGCTTCGTGGGGCAGGGCCAAGAGACCCAGTACTTC

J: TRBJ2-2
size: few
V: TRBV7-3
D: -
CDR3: CASSPTAAGPKSSTGELFF
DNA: TGTGCCAGCAGCCCCACCGCGGCGGGACCCAAGTCTTCCACCGGGGAGCTGTTTTTT

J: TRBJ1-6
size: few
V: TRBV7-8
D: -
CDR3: CASSLGGFRSPLHF
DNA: TGTGCCAGCAGCTTAGGAGGGTTTCGGTCACCCCTCCACTTT

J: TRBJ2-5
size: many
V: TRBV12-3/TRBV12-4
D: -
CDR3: CASSIPQETQYF
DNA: TGTGCCAGCAGCATTCCCCAAGAGACCCAGTACTTC

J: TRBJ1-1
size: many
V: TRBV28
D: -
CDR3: CASTLGRGAFF
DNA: TGTGCCAGCACCCTAGGCCGAGGAGCTTTCTTT

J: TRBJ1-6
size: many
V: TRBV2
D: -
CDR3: CASSVRQVDNSPLHF
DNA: TGTGCCAGCAGTGTCAGGCAGGTTGACAATTCACCCCTCCACTTT

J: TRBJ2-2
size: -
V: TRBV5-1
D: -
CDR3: CASSPLGRANTGELFF
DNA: TGCGCCAGCAGCCCCCTAGGGCGGGCGAACACCGGGGAGCTGTTTTTT

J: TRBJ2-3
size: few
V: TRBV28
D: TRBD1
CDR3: CASSRQGADTQYF
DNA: TGTGCCAGCAGTCGCCAGGGGGCAGATACGCAGTATTTT

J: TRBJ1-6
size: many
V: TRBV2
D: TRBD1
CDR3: CASRKDRGNSPLHF
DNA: TGTGCCAGCAGAAAGGACAGGGGGAATTCACCCCTCCACTTT

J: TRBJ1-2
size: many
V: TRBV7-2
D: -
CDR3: CASSFEGSNGYTF
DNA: TGTGCCAGCAGCTTCGAGGGGTCGAATGGCTACACCTTC

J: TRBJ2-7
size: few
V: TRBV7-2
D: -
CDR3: CASSYRDTTYEQYF
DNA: TGTGCCAGCAGCTACCGGGACACAACCTACGAGCAGTACTTC

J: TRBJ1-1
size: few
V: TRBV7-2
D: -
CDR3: CASSRQPGAEAFF
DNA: TGTGCCAGCAGCCGACAGCCCGGAGCTGAAGCTTTCTTT